This TCR beta chain appears in the sequencing data of a study of blood T cell repertoires in COVID-19. As for the study in general: There were acute and convalescent COVID-19 samples, and they came from the United States, Italy and Spain. PBMCs, B-cell-depleted T cells, or T cells provided the cDNA or gDNA that made up the material.

The V gene's germline CDR1 is MNHNY and CDR2 SVGAGI (reference sequence). The V end lost 6 bases, the J end lost 2 bases, and 12 bases lay between the germline ends. This CDR3 comprises 14 residues. Original analysis: Reference gene primer amplification gave estimated nucleated cell counts. Clones were read by immunoSEQ multiplex PCR, and TCRdb kept only the in-frame ones, dropping some. The DNA was the basis for D and trimming; V, J and clone size are from that table. The table includes a few hundred thousand clones, around 89% detected once. Sequenced material: peripheral blood. This rearrangement joins TRBV6-6 to TRBJ2-3, with D maybe TRBD2 (6 bases). The clonotype originates from a man in his forties with acute or convalescent COVID-19. For the CDR3, the DNA is TGTGCCAGCAGACAGGCGGGAAACACAGATACGCAGTATTTT. It encodes CASRQAGNTDTQYF.